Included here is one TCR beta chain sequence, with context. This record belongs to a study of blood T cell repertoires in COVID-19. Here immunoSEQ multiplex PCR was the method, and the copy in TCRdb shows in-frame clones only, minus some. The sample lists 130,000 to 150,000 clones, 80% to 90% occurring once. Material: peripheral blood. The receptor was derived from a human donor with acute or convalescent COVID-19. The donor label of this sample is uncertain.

The CDR3 DNA follows: TGTGCCAGCAGCGCCCGACTAGCGGGGAACCATGAGCAGTTCTTC. It yields the protein CASSARLAGNHEQFF. This chain uses TRBV9 with TRBJ2-1; 11 nucleotides line up with TRBD2. CDR1 is SGDLS and CDR2 is YYNGEE in the germline V gene. The CDR3 contains 15 residues. The junction had 7 bases not matched to a gene; V was cut back by 3 bases and J by 8 bases.